Shown below are 25 T cell receptor beta chains from a single sample sequenced in a study of T cell responses to AZD1222 COVID-19 vaccine. Assay: immunoSEQ multiplex PCR; the TCRdb copy retains only in-frame clones and omits some. The table shows approximately 110,000 clones, with about 90% occurring only once. The sample was peripheral blood, taken 28 days after the second AZD1222 dose. The receptors here all came from an adult who received the AZD1222 COVID-19 vaccine.

This chain connects TRBV25-1 to TRBJ2-7; 8 positions agree with TRBD2. Unmatched junction bases numbered 8, after V lost 1 base and J lost 3 bases. Per the germline V gene, CDR1 is MGHDK and CDR2 is SYGVNS. The CDR3 consists of 16 residues. Here the CDR3 reads CASSESGTRGNYEQYF. The CDR3 bases are TGTGCCAGCAGTGAATCTGGGACTAGAGGGAACTACGAGCAGTACTTC.

The chain has TRBV27 and TRBJ2-4; D is uncertain. The CDR3 sequence is 15 residues long. V was shortened by 3 bases and J by 0 bases, with 9 bases between the two germline ends. CDR1 MNHEY and CDR2 SMNVEV come from the germline V gene (reference sequence). In nucleotides, the CDR3 is TGTGCCAGCAGTTTGGTCGGAATAGCCAAAAACATTCAGTACTTC. It translates to CASSLVGIAKNIQYF.

The chain has TRBV3-1 (or the pseudogene TRBV3-2) and TRBJ2-1; 8 nucleotides match TRBD2. This CDR3 comprises 13 residues. Germline CDR1 and CDR2: LGHDT and YNNKEL (reference sequence). V was pared by 4 bases and J by 10 bases, with 6 bases of the junction left unmatched. In DNA form, the CDR3 reads TGTGCCAGCAGCCCGGCGGGGGGATGGGAGCAGTTCTTC. This sequence encodes CASSPAGGWEQFF.

This chain links TRBV2 with TRBJ1-2; no definite D call. In germline, CDR1 is SNHLY, CDR2 FYNNEI. Between the trimmed V and J ends, which lost 3 bases and 11 bases, there was a span of 10 bases. The CDR3 is made up of 11 amino acids. The CDR3 region has the DNA TGTGCCAGCAGTGATAGCAGCCGATACACCTTC. Its protein product is CASSDSSRYTF.

The chain recombines TRBV6-5 with TRBJ1-1; tentative D call: TRBD1 (5 bases). Germline V gene lookup returns CDR1 MNHEY and CDR2 SVGAGI. V was cut by 0 bases and J by 3 bases, with 8 bases left in between. The CDR3 is 14 amino acids. The CDR3 sequence: CASSYSGGDTEAFF. CDR3 coding DNA: TGTGCCAGCAGTTACTCGGGGGGAGACACTGAAGCTTTCTTT.

The V call is TRBV27, the J call TRBJ1-5; the D gene is possibly TRBD1 (5 bases). Trimming removed 0 bases at V and 1 base at J, with 10 bases between. Germline loops: CDR1 MNHEY, CDR2 SMNVEV (reference sequence). The CDR3 has 16 amino acids. The CDR3 loop reads CASSLSGLTSNQPQHF. The CDR3 DNA sequence: TGTGCCAGCAGTTTATCGGGACTGACGAGCAATCAGCCCCAGCATTTT.

This sequence joins TRBV27 and TRBJ1-4, with a weak D call TRBD1 (6 bases). V shed 4 bases and J shed 0 bases, with 9 bases lying between them. CDR3 length: 15 residues. Per germline, CDR1 MNHEY and CDR2 SMNVEV (reference sequence). CDR3 protein: CASSSTGSTNEKLFF. The CDR3 coding sequence is TGTGCCAGCAGTTCAACAGGGTCAACTAATGAAAAACTGTTTTTT. The full variable domain, rest sourced from reference TRBV27 and TRBJ1-4, is EAQVTQNPRYLITVTGKKLTVTCSQNMNHEYMSWYRQDPGLGLRQIYYSMNVEVTDKGDVPEGYKVSRKEKRNFPLILESPSPNQTSLYFCASSSTGSTNEKLFFGSGTQLSVL.

The V and J genes are TRBV12-3 or TRBV12-4 and TRBJ1-2, with 9 positions matching TRBD1. The CDR3 spans 12 residues. Trimming at V came to 6 bases and at J to 8 bases, leaving 4 bases not matched to a gene. The CDR3 reads CASSGQGYGYTF. In DNA form, the CDR3 reads TGTGCCAGCAGCGGACAGGGGTACGGCTACACCTTC.

The J gene is TRBJ1-1, the V gene TRBV10-3; no firm D call. The CDR3 runs 15 residues. Trimming pared 0 bases from V and 1 base from J, leaving 9 bases between. Germline lookup yields CDR1 ENHRY and CDR2 SYGVKD. This CDR3 reads CAISESRHTNTEAFF. CDR3 sequence (DNA): TGTGCCATCAGTGAGTCGAGGCACACGAACACTGAAGCTTTCTTT.

This chain connects TRBV3-1 (or the pseudogene TRBV3-2) to TRBJ2-2; D uncertain. The CDR3 contains 16 residues. Germline values: CDR1 LGHDT, CDR2 YNNKEL (reference sequence). The ends were cut back, 1 base at V and 0 bases at J, with 9 bases in the middle. The CDR3 is CASSQGGYTNTGELFF. The CDR3 nucleotides read TGTGCCAGCAGCCAAGGGGGATACACGAACACCGGGGAGCTGTTTTTT.

This sequence joins TRBV7-8 and TRBJ2-1; D is ambiguous. Trimming shortened V by 5 bases and J by 0 bases, and 17 bases separated the two germline ends. The CDR3 covers 17 residues. Germline V gene data show CDR1 as SGHVS and CDR2 as FQNEAQ. The CDR3 nucleotides are TGTGCCAGCAGCCGACCGACTGACCCGCCCTCCTACAATGAGCAGTTCTTC. The encoded protein is CASSRPTDPPSYNEQFF.

The V and J genes are TRBV7-6 and TRBJ2-6, with D tentatively TRBD2 (5 bases). The V end lost 1 base, the J end lost 1 base, and 11 bases lay between the germline ends. In germline, CDR1 is SGHVS, CDR2 FNYEAQ. The CDR3 contains 17 residues. CDR3 sequence reads: CASSLETGVSGANVLTF. The CDR3 DNA is TGTGCCAGCAGCTTAGAGACCGGGGTATCTGGGGCCAACGTCCTGACTTTC.

The chain combines TRBV27 with TRBJ1-5, with a possible D match to TRBD1 (6 bases). Per the germline V gene, CDR1 is MNHEY and CDR2 is SMNVEV (reference sequence). The CDR3 covers 13 residues. Trimming cost V 2 bases and J 7 bases, with 9 bases left between them. CDR3 DNA: TGTGCCAGCAGTTTAAGGGGGGCACAGCCCCAGCATTTT. Translated, it gives CASSLRGAQPQHF.

V gene TRBV28 combines with J gene TRBJ1-1, with D perhaps matching TRBD1 (6 bases). CDR1 is MDHEN, CDR2 SYDVKM, per germline. V gave up 4 bases and J gave up 1 base, with 10 bases separating them. The CDR3 contains 14 residues. The CDR3 nucleotides are TGTGCCAGCAGTTCACCGGGACAGAACACTGAAGCTTTCTTT. It encodes CASSSPGQNTEAFF.

V usage is TRBV28 and J usage is TRBJ1-3; D uncertain. CDR1 MDHEN and CDR2 SYDVKM come from the germline V gene. The CDR3 is made up of 11 amino acids. V gave up 4 bases and J gave up 2 bases, with 0 bases separating them. The CDR3 sequence: CASSSGNTIYF. Here the CDR3 DNA reads TGTGCCAGCAGTTCTGGAAACACCATATATTTT.

V usage is TRBV18 and J usage is TRBJ2-5; D remains ambiguous. The CDR3 length is 14 residues. The V and J ends lost 0 bases and 5 bases respectively, with 10 bases between them. The germline V gene has CDR1 KGHSH and CDR2 LQKENI. CDR3: CASSPPQLEETQYF. Here the CDR3 DNA reads TGTGCCAGCTCACCACCGCAATTGGAGGAGACCCAGTACTTC.

This chain connects TRBV18 to TRBJ1-6; TRBD1 might be the D (5 bases). CDR1 is KGHSH, CDR2 LQKENI, per germline. V lost 4 bases, J lost 7 bases, and 14 bases lay in between. The CDR3 sequence is 15 residues long. CDR3 nucleotides: TGTGCCAGCTCACAGTTCGAAGGGGAAAATTCACCCCTCCACTTT. It encodes CASSQFEGENSPLHF.

The chain joins TRBV18 to TRBJ1-2; D is uncertain. The CDR3 has 14 amino acids. Trimming took 6 bases from V and 6 from J, leaving 17 bases between them. Germline CDR1 is KGHSH and CDR2 is LQKENI. CDR3 sequence (DNA): TGTGCCAGCTCGGGGAGATTGTCCGGGGATGGCTACACCTTC. This encodes CASSGRLSGDGYTF.

CDR3 in amino acids: CASSSIPGLAGEQYF. The CDR3 region has the DNA TGCGCCAGCAGCTCAATACCGGGACTAGCAGGCGAGCAGTACTTC. V gene TRBV5-1 combines with J gene TRBJ2-7; TRBD2 aligns across 9 bases. The ends lost 3 bases at V and 6 bases at J; junction bases unmatched: 10. The germline V gene has CDR1 SGHRS and CDR2 YFSETQ. The CDR3 has 15 residues.

CDR3 sequence (DNA): TGTGCCAGCAGCTGGGATAGGGTTTCAGGGGCCCAGAACACTGAAGCTTTCTTT. It specifies CASSWDRVSGAQNTEAFF. J is TRBJ1-1 and V is TRBV11-3; D is possibly TRBD1 (6 bases). This CDR3 has 18 residues. Between the trimmed V and J ends, which lost 4 bases and 1 base, there was a span of 22 bases. The V gene's germline CDR1 is SGHNT and CDR2 YENEEA.

The rearrangement joins TRBV19 to TRBJ1-1; D call uncertain. The CDR3 loop spans 14 amino acids. CDR1 is LNHDA, CDR2 SQIVND, per germline (reference sequence). Trimming took 6 bases from V and 1 from J, leaving 12 bases between them. The CDR3, as DNA: TGTGCCAGTAGGGATTTGGGATGGAACACTGAAGCTTTCTTT. This sequence encodes CASRDLGWNTEAFF.

The chain employs TRBV27 and TRBJ2-1; TRBD2 agrees at 9 bases. This CDR3 is 15 amino acids long. Germline CDR1 MNHEY, CDR2 SMNVEV (reference sequence). Losses at the gene ends were 3 bases for V and 2 bases for J; bases not matched to a gene: 2. Here the CDR3 reads CASSLASGTYNEQFF. CDR3 DNA sequence: TGTGCCAGCAGTTTGGCTAGCGGGACCTACAATGAGCAGTTCTTC.

The gene calls are TRBV4-2 and TRBJ2-5; 14 bases line up with TRBD2. V shed 1 base, J shed 5 bases, and the junction held 9 bases outside the gene matches. Germline V gene data show CDR1 as LGHNA and CDR2 as YNFKEQ. The CDR3 runs 18 residues. The CDR3 region has the DNA TGTGCCAGCAGCCAAGGCCTGACTAGCGGGGGGGTAACGGAGACCCAGTACTTC. It translates to CASSQGLTSGGVTETQYF.

This clone was observed a single time. The rearrangement links TRBV6-5 to TRBJ2-2, with TRBD1 matching 8 bases. Trimming cost V 7 bases and J 1 base; bases outside gene matches: 5. CDR1 is MNHEY, CDR2 SVGAGI, per germline. The CDR3 has 15 amino acids. DNA of the CDR3: TGTGCCAGCACAGCAGGGACAGGGAACACCGGGGAGCTGTTTTTT. Translating it yields CASTAGTGNTGELFF.

The rearrangement links TRBV24-1 to TRBJ1-5; no clear D. Germline CDR1 and CDR2: KGHDR and SFDVKD. V gave up 0 bases and J gave up 7 bases, with 6 bases separating them. The CDR3 runs to 13 residues. The CDR3 DNA follows: TGTGCCACCAGTGATTTGCGCGGACAGCCCCAGCATTTT. Protein sequence: CATSDLRGQPQHF.